This T cell receptor beta chain derives from a study of cytomegalovirus exposure and HLA in healthy donors. About the research overall: Early released data had roughly 81 million unique TCRs, all coming from HLA-typed donors.

13 Jbeta primers and 60 Vbeta primers were used for the PCR. Profiled with immunoSEQ multiplex PCR; TCRdb holds only in-frame clones, not every one. The table has about 120,000 clones, about four fifths seen once. Study-wide results and caveats: Analyzed later, association rates of TCRs varied across HLA loci, with DRB1 most and HLA-C fewest.

Germline V gene sequence: CDR1 SGHRS, CDR2 YFSETQ. The CDR3 runs to 15 residues. With 0 bases removed from V and 3 bases from J, the gap between germline ends came to 10 bases. In the case of this clone: Antigen unknown.

Sequencing was carried out using PBMCs. This clonotype was sampled from a man under 40 in good health and CMV-seropositive. The genes are TRBV5-1 and TRBJ2-1; weak D call: TRBD2 (5 bases). This chain's CDR3 is CASSLDPGDYNEQFF. DNA for the CDR3: TGCGCCAGCAGCTTGGACCCCGGGGACTACAATGAGCAGTTCTTC.